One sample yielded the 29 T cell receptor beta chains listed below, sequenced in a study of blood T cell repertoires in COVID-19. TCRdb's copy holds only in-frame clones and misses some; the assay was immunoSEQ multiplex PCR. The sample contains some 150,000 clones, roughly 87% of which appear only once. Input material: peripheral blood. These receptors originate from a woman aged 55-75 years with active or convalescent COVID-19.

The CDR3 nucleotides read TGTGCCAGCAGTTACTCACCGGTCGCTATCACAGATACGCAGTATTTT. It encodes CASSYSPVAITDTQYF. The rearrangement links TRBV6-5 to TRBJ2-3, with no clear D. The germline V gene encodes CDR1 MNHEY and CDR2 SVGAGI. CDR3 size: 16 residues. The V gene lost 0 bases and the J gene lost 2 bases, with 12 bases spanning the gap.

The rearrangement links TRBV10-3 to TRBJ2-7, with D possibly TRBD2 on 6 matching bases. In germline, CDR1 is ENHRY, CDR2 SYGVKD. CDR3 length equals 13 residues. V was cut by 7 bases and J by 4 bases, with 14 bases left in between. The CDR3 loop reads CAITGGAAYEQYF. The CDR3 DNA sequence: TGTGCCATCACCGGAGGGGCCGCGTACGAGCAGTACTTC.

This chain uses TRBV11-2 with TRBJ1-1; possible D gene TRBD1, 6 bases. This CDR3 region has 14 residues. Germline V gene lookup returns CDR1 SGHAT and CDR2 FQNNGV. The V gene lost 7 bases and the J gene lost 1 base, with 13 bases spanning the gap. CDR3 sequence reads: CASTTQTGNTEAFF. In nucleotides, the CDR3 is TGTGCCAGCACCACCCAGACAGGGAACACTGAAGCTTTCTTT.

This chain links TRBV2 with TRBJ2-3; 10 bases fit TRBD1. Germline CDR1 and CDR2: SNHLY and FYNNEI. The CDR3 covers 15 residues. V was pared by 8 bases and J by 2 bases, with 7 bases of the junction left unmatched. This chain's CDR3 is CASSRDRGFTDTQYF. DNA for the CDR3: TGTGCCAGCTCTCGGGACAGGGGTTTCACAGATACGCAGTATTTT.

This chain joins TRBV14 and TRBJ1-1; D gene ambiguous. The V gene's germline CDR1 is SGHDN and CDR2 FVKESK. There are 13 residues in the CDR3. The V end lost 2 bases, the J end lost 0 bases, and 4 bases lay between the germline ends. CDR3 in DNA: TGTGCCAGCAGCCAAAACATGAACACTGAAGCTTTCTTT. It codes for CASSQNMNTEAFF.

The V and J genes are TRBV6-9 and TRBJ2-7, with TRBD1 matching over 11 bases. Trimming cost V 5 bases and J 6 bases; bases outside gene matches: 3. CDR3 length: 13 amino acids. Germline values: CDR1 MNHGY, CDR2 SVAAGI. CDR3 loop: CASSGQGAGEQYF. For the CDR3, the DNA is TGTGCCAGCAGTGGACAGGGGGCCGGCGAGCAGTACTTC.

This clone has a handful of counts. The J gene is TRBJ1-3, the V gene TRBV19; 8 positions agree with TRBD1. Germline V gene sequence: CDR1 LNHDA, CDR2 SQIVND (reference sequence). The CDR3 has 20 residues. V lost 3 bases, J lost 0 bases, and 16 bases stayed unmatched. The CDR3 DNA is TGTGCCAGTAGTATTATGGGACAGGTCTCGCCGGGGCGCTCTGGAAACACCATATATTTT. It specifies CASSIMGQVSPGRSGNTIYF.

DNA for the CDR3: TGTGCCAGCAGCTTTCGGGACAGTGAAGCTTTCTTT. Protein product: CASSFRDSEAFF. V is TRBV7-2 and J is TRBJ1-1; 7 bases are a match to TRBD1. V shed 3 bases, J shed 7 bases, and the junction held 2 bases outside the gene matches. The CDR3 consists of 12 residues. The germline V gene encodes CDR1 SGHTA and CDR2 FQGNSA.

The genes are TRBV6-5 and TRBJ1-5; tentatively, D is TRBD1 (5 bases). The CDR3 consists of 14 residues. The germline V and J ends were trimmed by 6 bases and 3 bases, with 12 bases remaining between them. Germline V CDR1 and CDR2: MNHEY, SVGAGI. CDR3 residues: CASSGGFFNQPQHF. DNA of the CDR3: TGTGCCAGCAGCGGGGGATTCTTCAATCAGCCCCAGCATTTT.

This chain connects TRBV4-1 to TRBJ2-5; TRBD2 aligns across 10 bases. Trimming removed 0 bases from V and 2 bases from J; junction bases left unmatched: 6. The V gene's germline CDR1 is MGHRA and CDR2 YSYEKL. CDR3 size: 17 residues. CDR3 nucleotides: TGCGCCAGCAGCCAAGATCACGATAGCGGGGGGCAAGAGACCCAGTACTTC. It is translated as CASSQDHDSGGQETQYF.

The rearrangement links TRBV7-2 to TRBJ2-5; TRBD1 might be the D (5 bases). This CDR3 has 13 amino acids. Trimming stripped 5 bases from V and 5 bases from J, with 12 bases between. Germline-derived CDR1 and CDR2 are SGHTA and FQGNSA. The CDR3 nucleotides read TGTGCCAGCAGCGAACAGGTGGGGGAGACCCAGTACTTC. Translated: CASSEQVGETQYF.

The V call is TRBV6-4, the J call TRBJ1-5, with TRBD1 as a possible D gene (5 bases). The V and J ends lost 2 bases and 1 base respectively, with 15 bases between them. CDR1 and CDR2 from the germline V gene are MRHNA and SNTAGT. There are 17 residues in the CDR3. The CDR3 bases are TGTGCCAGCAGTGACCCCCCAGGGTATGAGAGCAATCAGCCCCAGCATTTT. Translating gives CASSDPPGYESNQPQHF.

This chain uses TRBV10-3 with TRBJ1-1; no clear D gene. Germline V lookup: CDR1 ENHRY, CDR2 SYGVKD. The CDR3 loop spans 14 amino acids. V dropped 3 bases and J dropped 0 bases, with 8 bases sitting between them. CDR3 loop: CAISETKMNTEAFF. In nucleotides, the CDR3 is TGTGCCATCAGTGAAACTAAGATGAACACTGAAGCTTTCTTT.

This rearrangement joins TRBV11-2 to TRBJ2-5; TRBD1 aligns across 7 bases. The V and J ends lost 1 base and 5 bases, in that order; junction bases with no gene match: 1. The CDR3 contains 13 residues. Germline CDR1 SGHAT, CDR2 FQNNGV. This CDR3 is CASSLGQGETQYF. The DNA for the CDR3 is TGTGCCAGCAGCTTAGGACAGGGCGAGACCCAGTACTTC.

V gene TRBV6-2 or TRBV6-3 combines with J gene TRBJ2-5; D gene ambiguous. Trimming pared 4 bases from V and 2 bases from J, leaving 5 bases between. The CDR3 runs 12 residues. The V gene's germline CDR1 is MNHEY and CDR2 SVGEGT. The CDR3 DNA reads TGTGCCAGCAGTTTTAGTCAAGAGACCCAGTACTTC. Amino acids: CASSFSQETQYF.

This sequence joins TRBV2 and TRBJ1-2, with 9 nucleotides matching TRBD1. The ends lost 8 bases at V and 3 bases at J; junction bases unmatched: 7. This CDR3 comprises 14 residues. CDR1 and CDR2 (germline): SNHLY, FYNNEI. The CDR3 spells CASPTDRGHYGYTF. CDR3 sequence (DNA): TGTGCCAGCCCGACGGACAGGGGACACTATGGCTACACCTTC.

The CDR3 spells CASSESRVEWTEAFF. DNA for the CDR3: TGCGCCAGCAGTGAGTCCCGGGTAGAGTGGACTGAAGCTTTCTTT. The V and J genes are TRBV10-1 and TRBJ1-1; D unresolved. This CDR3 has 15 residues. Germline V lookup: CDR1 WNHNN, CDR2 SYGVQD (reference sequence). V lost 0 bases and J lost 5, with 13 bases in between.

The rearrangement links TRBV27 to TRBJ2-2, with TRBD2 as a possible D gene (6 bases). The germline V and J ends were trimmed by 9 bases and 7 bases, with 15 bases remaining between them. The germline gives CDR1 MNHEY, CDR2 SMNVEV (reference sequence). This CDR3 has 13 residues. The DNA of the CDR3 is TGTGCCAGTTGTTCGTCCGGGGGCGGGGAGCTGTTTTTT. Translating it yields CASCSSGGGELFF.

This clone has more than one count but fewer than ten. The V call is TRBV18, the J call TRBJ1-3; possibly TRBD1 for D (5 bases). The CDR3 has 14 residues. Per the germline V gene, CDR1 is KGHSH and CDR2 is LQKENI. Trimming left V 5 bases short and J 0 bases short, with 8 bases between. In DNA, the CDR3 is TGTGCCAGCTCAACGGGGGACTCTGGAAACACCATATATTTT. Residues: CASSTGDSGNTIYF.

The CDR3 loop reads CASSFPDRGLEKLFF. CDR3 coding DNA: TGTGCCAGCAGCTTTCCGGACAGGGGGCTAGAAAAACTGTTTTTT. This rearrangement joins TRBV7-9 to TRBJ1-4; 11 nucleotides align to TRBD1. This CDR3 comprises 15 residues. CDR1 and CDR2 from the germline V gene are SEHNR and FQNEAQ (reference sequence). V lost 3 bases, J lost 8 bases, and 5 bases stayed unmatched.

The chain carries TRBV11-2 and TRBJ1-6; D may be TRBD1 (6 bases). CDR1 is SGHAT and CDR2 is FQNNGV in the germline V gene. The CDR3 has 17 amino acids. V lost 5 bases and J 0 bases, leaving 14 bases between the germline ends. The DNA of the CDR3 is TGTGCCAGCAGCCCTGGACAGAAAAGCTCCTATAATTCACCCCTCCACTTT. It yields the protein CASSPGQKSSYNSPLHF.

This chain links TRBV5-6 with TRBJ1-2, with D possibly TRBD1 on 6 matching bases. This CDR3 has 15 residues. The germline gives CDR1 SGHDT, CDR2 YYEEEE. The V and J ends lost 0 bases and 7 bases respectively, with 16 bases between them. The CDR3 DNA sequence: TGTGCCAGCAGCTTGGTCCCCGGTACAGGGAGTGGCTACACCTTC. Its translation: CASSLVPGTGSGYTF.

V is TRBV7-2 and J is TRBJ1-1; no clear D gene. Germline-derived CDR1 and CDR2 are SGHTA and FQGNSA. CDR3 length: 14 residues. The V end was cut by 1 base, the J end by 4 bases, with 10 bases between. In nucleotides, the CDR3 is TGTGCCAGCAGCTTAGATAGGAGGATCACTGAAGCTTTCTTT. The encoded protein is CASSLDRRITEAFF.

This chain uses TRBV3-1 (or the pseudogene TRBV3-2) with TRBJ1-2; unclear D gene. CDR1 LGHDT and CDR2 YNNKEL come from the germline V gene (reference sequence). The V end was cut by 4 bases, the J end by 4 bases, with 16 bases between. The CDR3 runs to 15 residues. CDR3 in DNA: TGTGCCAGCAGCCCCAGTATAGAGAGGGTCTATGGCTACACCTTC. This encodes CASSPSIERVYGYTF.

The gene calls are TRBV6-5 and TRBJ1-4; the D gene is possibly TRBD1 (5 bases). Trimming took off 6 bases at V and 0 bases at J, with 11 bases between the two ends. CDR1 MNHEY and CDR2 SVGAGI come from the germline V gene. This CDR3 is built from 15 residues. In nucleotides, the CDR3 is TGTGCCAGCAGGCCCTCGGGGGCAACTAATGAAAAACTGTTTTTT. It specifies CASRPSGATNEKLFF.

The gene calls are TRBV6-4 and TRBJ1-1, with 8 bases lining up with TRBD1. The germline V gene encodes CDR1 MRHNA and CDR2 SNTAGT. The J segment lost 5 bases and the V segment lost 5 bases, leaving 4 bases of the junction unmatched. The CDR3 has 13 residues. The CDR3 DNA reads TGTGCCAGCAGTCTTACAGGGGGGACTGAAGCTTTCTTT. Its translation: CASSLTGGTEAFF.

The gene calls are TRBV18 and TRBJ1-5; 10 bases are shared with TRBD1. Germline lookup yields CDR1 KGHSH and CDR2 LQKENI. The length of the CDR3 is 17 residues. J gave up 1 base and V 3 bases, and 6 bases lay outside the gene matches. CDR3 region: CASSPGTGVGSNQPQHF. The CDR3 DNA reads TGTGCCAGCTCACCCGGGACAGGGGTCGGGAGCAATCAGCCCCAGCATTTT.

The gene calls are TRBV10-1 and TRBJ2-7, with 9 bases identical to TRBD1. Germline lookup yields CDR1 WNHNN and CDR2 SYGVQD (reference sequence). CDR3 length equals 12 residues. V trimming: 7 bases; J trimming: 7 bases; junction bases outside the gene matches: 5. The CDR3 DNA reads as TGCGCCAGCAAAGGACAGGGGAGGGAGCAGTACTTC. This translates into CASKGQGREQYF.

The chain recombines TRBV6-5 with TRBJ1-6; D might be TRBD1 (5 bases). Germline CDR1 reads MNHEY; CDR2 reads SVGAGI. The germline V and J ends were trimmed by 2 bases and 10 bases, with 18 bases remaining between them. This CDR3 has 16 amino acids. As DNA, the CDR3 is TGTGCCAGCAGTTACCTCGGCGGGGCAGTATCCTCACCCCTCCACTTT. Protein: CASSYLGGAVSSPLHF.